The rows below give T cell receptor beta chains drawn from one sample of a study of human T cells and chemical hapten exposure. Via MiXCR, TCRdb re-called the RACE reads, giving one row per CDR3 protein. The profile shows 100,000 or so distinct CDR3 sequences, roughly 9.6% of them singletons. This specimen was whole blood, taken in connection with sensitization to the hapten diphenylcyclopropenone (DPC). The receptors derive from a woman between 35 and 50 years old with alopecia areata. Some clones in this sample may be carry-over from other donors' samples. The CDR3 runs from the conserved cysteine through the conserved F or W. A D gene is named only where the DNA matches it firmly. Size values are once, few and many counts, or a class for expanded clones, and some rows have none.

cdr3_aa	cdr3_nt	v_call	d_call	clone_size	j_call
CASSLDTYGYTF	TGTGCCAGCAGCCTCGACACTTATGGCTACACCTTC	TRBV7-9	-	many	TRBJ1-2
CASTYSTGNYEQYF	TGTGCCAGCACCTACTCGACAGGGAACTACGAGCAGTACTTC	TRBV6-6	TRBD1	few	TRBJ2-7
CATLPSPGQGYNEQFF	TGTGCCACGTTACCATCTCCGGGACAGGGGTATAATGAGCAGTTCTTC	TRBV6-1	TRBD1	-	TRBJ2-1
CASSVIGGRVEQYF	TGTGCCAGTAGTGTGATCGGGGGGCGAGTCGAGCAGTACTTC	TRBV19	-	few	TRBJ2-7
CASSQGFRAAQETQYF	TGCGCCAGCAGCCAAGGGTTTAGGGCGGCCCAAGAGACCCAGTACTTC	TRBV4-3	-	-	TRBJ2-5
CASSHRDSLYGYTF	TGTGCCAGCAGCCACAGGGATAGCTTATATGGCTACACCTTC	TRBV3-1	-	few	TRBJ1-2
CASRALPSSGGYNEQFF	TGTGCCAGCAGAGCCTTGCCGTCGAGCGGGGGTTACAATGAGCAGTTCTTC	TRBV6-2/TRBV6-3	TRBD2	few	TRBJ2-1
CASSLAPPGGHEAFF	TGTGCCAGCAGTTTAGCGCCCCCAGGAGGACATGAAGCTTTCTTT	TRBV12-3/TRBV12-4	-	few	TRBJ1-1
CASRSGQGDTIYF	TGTGCCAGCAGATCGGGACAGGGGGACACCATATATTTT	TRBV7-9	TRBD1	few	TRBJ1-3
CASSPGGRANYGYTF	TGTGCCAGCAGCCCAGGGGGCCGGGCTAACTATGGCTACACCTTC	TRBV12-3/TRBV12-4	TRBD1	few	TRBJ1-2
CASSLSGENEQFF	TGTGCCAGCAGCCTCTCAGGGGAGAATGAGCAGTTCTTC	TRBV3-1	-	few	TRBJ2-1
CASSLVRQGREKLFF	TGTGCCAGCAGCTTAGTACGACAGGGGAGGGAAAAACTGTTTTTT	TRBV7-2	TRBD1	-	TRBJ1-4
CASAEDREAEAFF	TGTGCTAGTGCAGAGGACAGGGAGGCTGAAGCTTTCTTT	TRBV12-5	TRBD1	few	TRBJ1-1
CASSLAGTSYNEQFF	TGCGCCAGCAGCTTGGCCGGGACTTCATACAATGAGCAGTTCTTC	TRBV5-1	-	-	TRBJ2-1
CASSWDRGIFEQYF	TGTGCCAGCAGTTGGGACAGGGGGATTTTCGAGCAGTACTTC	TRBV12-3/TRBV12-4	TRBD1	many	TRBJ2-7
CSVEAGFQETQYF	TGCAGCGTAGAGGCGGGCTTTCAAGAGACCCAGTACTTC	TRBV29-1	-	-	TRBJ2-5
CASSLGVGTGEETQYF	TGTGCCAGCAGCTTGGGGGTCGGGACAGGGGAAGAGACCCAGTACTTC	TRBV5-4	TRBD1	-	TRBJ2-5
CSARVPQRDRVLGANVLTF	TGCAGTGCTAGAGTTCCCCAGCGGGACAGGGTTCTTGGGGCCAACGTCCTGACTTTC	TRBV20-1	TRBD1	many	TRBJ2-6
CASSTEYEQYF	TGTGCCAGTAGTACCGAATACGAGCAGTACTTC	TRBV19	-	-	TRBJ2-7
CSAATGVGQPRHF	TGCAGCGCCGCTACAGGGGTAGGTCAGCCCCGGCATTTT	TRBV20-1	TRBD1	once	TRBJ1-5
CASSRGTMEEQYF	TGTGCCAGCTCGAGAGGGACAATGGAAGAGCAGTACTTC	TRBV18	-	few	TRBJ2-7
CAAGADDLRYNEQFF	TGTGCCGCCGGGGCCGATGATTTAAGGTACAATGAGCAGTTCTTC	TRBV28	-	-	TRBJ2-1
CASSLSRQAGYEQYF	TGTGCCAGCAGCTTATCGAGACAGGCGGGCTACGAGCAGTACTTC	TRBV7-2	-	many	TRBJ2-7
CASSLSDRARNQPQHF	TGTGCCAGCAGTTTATCTGACAGGGCGAGGAATCAGCCCCAGCATTTT	TRBV28	TRBD1	many	TRBJ1-5
CASSLGLAGGPETQYF	TGTGCCAGCAGCTTGGGGCTAGCGGGAGGGCCGGAGACCCAGTACTTC	TRBV7-2	TRBD2	few	TRBJ2-5
CASSLTSFSYEQYF	TGTGCCAGCAGCCTGACAAGTTTTAGCTACGAGCAGTACTTC	TRBV11-2	-	-	TRBJ2-7
CSVEFWWVVGLAGGKDNEQFF	TGCAGCGTTGAATTTTGGTGGGTGGTTGGACTAGCGGGGGGTAAGGACAATGAGCAGTTCTTC	TRBV29-1	TRBD2	many	TRBJ2-1